This T cell receptor (beta chain) was found in a study of blood T cell repertoires in COVID-19. This CDR3 contains 15 residues. V shed 5 bases, J shed 2 bases, and the junction held 5 bases outside the gene matches. Germline V gene lookup returns CDR1 PRHDT and CDR2 FYEKMQ (reference sequence). The repertoire was sequenced with immunoSEQ multiplex PCR; TCRdb's copy has only in-frame clones and lacks some. This sample has 250,000 or so clones, with around nine tenths found just once. This sequence joins TRBV13 and TRBJ2-5, with 10 bases that match TRBD1. Material for sequencing was peripheral blood. The source is a woman aged 60-75 years with acute or convalescent COVID-19. CDR3 in DNA: TGTGCCAGCAGCGTCAGGACAGGGGGGCAAGAGACCCAGTACTTC. Translating it yields CASSVRTGGQETQYF.